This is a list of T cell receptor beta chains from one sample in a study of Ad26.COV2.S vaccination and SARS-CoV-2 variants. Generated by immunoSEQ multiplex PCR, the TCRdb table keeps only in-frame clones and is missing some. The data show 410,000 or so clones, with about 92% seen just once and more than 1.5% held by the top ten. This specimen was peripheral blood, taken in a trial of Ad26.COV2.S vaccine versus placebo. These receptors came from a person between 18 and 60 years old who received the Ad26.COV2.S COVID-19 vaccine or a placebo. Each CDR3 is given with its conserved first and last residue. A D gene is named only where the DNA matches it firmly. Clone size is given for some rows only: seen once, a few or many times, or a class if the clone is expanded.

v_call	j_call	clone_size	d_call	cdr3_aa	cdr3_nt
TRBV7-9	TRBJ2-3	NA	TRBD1	CASSADFGTGGGDTQYF	TGTGCCAGCAGCGCAGACTTCGGGACAGGGGGAGGAGATACGCAGTATTTT
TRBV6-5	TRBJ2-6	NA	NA	CASYSYRDGANVLTF	TGTGCCAGCTATTCCTACAGGGATGGGGCCAACGTCCTGACTTTC
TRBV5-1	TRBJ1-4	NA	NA	CASSLESGAEKLFF	TGCGCCAGCAGCTTGGAGTCAGGGGCTGAAAAACTGTTTTTT
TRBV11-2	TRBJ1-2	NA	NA	CASSLDYNLGTTYGYTF	TGTGCCAGCAGCTTAGACTATAATCTCGGGACAACCTATGGCTACACCTTC
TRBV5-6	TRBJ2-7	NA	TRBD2	CASSLYRLSGGAFEQYF	TGTGCCAGCAGCCTTTACCGGCTTAGCGGGGGGGCCTTCGAGCAGTACTTC
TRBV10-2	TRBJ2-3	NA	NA	CASSEYEGTQYF	TGCGCCAGCAGTGAATATGAGGGTACGCAGTATTTT
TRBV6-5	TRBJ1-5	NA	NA	CASSKGIGNQPQHF	TGTGCCAGCAGTAAGGGGATAGGCAATCAGCCCCAGCATTTT
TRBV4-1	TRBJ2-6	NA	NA	CASSQAPQLSSGANVLTF	TGCGCCAGCAGCCAAGCCCCACAGTTAAGCTCTGGGGCCAACGTCCTGACTTTC
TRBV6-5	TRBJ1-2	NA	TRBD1	CASSTTGGTNYGYTF	TGTGCCAGCAGTACCACAGGGGGTACTAACTATGGCTACACCTTC
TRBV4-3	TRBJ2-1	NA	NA	CASSHRVGPYNEQFF	TGCGCCAGCAGCCATCGGGTCGGGCCCTACAATGAGCAGTTCTTC
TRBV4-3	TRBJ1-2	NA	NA	CASSQDSGRNYGYTF	TGCGCCAGCAGCCAAGATTCCGGACGGAACTATGGCTACACCTTC
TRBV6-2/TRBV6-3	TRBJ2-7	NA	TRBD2	CASSPTSGGDEQYF	TGTGCCAGCAGCCCTACTAGCGGGGGGGACGAGCAGTACTTC
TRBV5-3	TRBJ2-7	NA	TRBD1	CARSLGTGVNYEQYF	TGTGCCAGAAGCTTGGGGACAGGGGTTAACTACGAGCAGTACTTC
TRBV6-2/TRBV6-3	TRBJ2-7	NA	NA	CASSDLYGIDEQYF	TGTGCCAGCAGTGACCTATATGGGATAGACGAGCAGTACTTC
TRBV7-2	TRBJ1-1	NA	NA	CASSLEMTALAAFF	TGTGCCAGCAGCTTAGAGATGACAGCCCTGGCAGCTTTCTTT
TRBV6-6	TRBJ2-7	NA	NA	CASSSGTVPGEQYF	TGTGCCAGCAGTTCCGGGACCGTCCCGGGCGAGCAGTACTTC
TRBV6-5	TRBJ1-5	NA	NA	CASSYSLRDHQPQHF	TGTGCCAGCAGTTACTCTTTACGGGATCATCAGCCCCAGCATTTT
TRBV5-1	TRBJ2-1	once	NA	CASSLGDNSYNEQFF	TGCGCCAGCAGCTTGGGTGACAACTCCTACAATGAGCAGTTCTTC
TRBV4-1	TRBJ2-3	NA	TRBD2	CASSQAKAGGGLTDTQYF	TGCGCCAGCAGCCAGGCCAAAGCGGGGGGGGGCCTCACAGATACGCAGTATTTT
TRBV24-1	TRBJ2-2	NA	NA	CATSDFSKGGTGELFF	TGTGCCACCAGTGATTTTTCAAAGGGGGGGACCGGGGAGCTGTTTTTT
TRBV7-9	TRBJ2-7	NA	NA	CASSSDSNTGLEQYF	TGTGCCAGCAGCTCGGACTCTAACACAGGTCTCGAGCAGTACTTC
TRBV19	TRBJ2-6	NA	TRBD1	CATARDRRSLSGANVLTF	TGTGCCACTGCCCGGGACAGGCGTTCACTCTCTGGGGCCAACGTCCTGACTTTC
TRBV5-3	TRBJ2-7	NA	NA	CARSFMVTHPPPYEQYF	TGTGCCAGAAGCTTTATGGTCACGCATCCCCCCCCCTACGAGCAGTACTTC
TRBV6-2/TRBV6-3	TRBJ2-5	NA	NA	CASSSREPGETQYF	TGTGCCAGCAGTTCCCGGGAGCCGGGAGAGACCCAGTACTTC
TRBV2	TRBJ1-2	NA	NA	CASSEQGSGYGYTF	TGTGCCAGCAGTGAGCAGGGGTCGGGCTATGGCTACACCTTC
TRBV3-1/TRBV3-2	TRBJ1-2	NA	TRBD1	CASSQDRGTGTHYGYTF	TGTGCCAGCAGCCAAGATCGGGGGACAGGGACCCACTATGGCTACACCTTC
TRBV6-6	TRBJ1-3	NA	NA	CASSYPHGSGNTIYF	TGTGCCAGCAGTTACCCCCACGGCTCTGGAAACACCATATATTTT
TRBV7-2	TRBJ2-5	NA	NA	CASSPRGQETQYF	TGTGCCAGCAGCCCCCGCGGGCAAGAGACCCAGTACTTC
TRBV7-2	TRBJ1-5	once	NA	CASSLGQSNQPQHF	TGTGCCAGCAGCTTAGGACAGAGCAATCAGCCCCAGCATTTT
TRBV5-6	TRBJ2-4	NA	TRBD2	CASSLASGERVNIQYF	TGTGCCAGCAGCTTGGCTAGCGGGGAGCGGGTGAACATTCAGTACTTC
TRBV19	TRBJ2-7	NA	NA	CASSPWDISYEQYF	TGTGCCAGTAGTCCGTGGGACATTTCCTACGAGCAGTACTTC
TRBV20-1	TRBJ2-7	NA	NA	CSAWDNYEQYF	TGCAGTGCTTGGGACAACTACGAGCAGTACTTC
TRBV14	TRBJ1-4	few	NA	CASSTALNEKLFF	TGTGCCAGCTCAACAGCTTTAAATGAAAAACTGTTTTTT
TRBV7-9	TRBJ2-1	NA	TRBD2	CASSPNPGTSGGVYNEQFF	TGTGCCAGCAGCCCCAACCCCGGGACTAGCGGGGGGGTTTACAATGAGCAGTTCTTC
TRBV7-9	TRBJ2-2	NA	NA	CASSAQGTNTGELFF	TGTGCCAGCAGCGCCCAGGGTACGAACACCGGGGAGCTGTTTTTT
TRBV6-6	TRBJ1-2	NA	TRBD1	CATGLGQGWPNYGYTF	TGTGCCACCGGATTGGGACAGGGGTGGCCTAACTATGGCTACACCTTC